This T cell receptor (beta chain) appears in the sequencing data of a study of T cell responses to AZD1222 COVID-19 vaccine. As to this clone: The antigen is unknown.

Germline CDR1 KGHDR, CDR2 SFDVKD. Between the trimmed V and J ends, which lost 2 bases and 0 bases, there was a span of 13 bases. CDR3 length: 17 amino acids. The study's findings and limits: Clonal diversity was possibly underestimated; the donors were predominantly white British and more often female. The CD4 TCRs associated with vaccination extended across spike and predominated at 160-218 and 743-854.

Libraries were prepared by immunoSEQ multiplex PCR; TCRdb keeps only in-frame clonotypes and omits some of them. Altogether about 160,000 clones are present, more than 80% being singletons, with the ten largest covering roughly 3.1%. This rearrangement joins TRBV24-1 to TRBJ2-1, with D possibly being TRBD1 (6 bases). The source is an adult who received the AZD1222 COVID-19 vaccine. The sequences come from peripheral blood, collected 28 days after the second AZD1222 dose. DNA for the CDR3: TGTGCCACCAGTGATTCCCGGGAACAGGGCTCCTACAATGAGCAGTTCTTC. Its protein is CATSDSREQGSYNEQFF.